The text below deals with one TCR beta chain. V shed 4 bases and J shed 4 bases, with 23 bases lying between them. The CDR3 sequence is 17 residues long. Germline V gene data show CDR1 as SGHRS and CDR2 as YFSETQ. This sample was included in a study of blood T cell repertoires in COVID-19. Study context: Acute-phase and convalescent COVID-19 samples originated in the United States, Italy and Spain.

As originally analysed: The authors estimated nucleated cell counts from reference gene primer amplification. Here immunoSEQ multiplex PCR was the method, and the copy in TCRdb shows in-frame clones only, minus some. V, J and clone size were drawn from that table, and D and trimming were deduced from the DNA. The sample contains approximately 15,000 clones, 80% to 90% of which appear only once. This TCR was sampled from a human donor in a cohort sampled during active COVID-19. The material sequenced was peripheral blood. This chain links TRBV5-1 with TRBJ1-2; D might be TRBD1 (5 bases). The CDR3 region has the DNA TGCGCCAGCAGCACGACTGCGGGGGGAGGAAGGGCCTATGGCTACACCTTC. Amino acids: CASSTTAGGGRAYGYTF.